The rows below give T cell receptor beta chains drawn from one sample of a study of blood T cell repertoires in COVID-19. This table comes from immunoSEQ multiplex PCR, and its TCRdb copy is limited to in-frame clones, with some not included. This table holds fewer than 300,000 clones, roughly 90% found once. Sequenced: peripheral blood. The source is a man aged 55-75 years who had recovered from COVID-19. The CDR3 runs from the conserved cysteine through the conserved F or W.

TRBJ2-1 TRBV30 14 CAWRGLAAYNEQFF
TRBJ2-3 TRBV6-5 15 CASSYSGGGGDTQYF
TRBJ1-2 TRBV5-1 18 CASSLGTIGQPDGDGYTF
TRBJ2-5 TRBV5-1 13 CASSSVGGETQYF
TRBJ1-3 TRBV5-1 16 CASSILQGAGENTIYF
TRBJ2-7 TRBV23-1 14 CASTSGQWPPEQYF
TRBJ2-5 TRBV19 16 CASSMGAGGLGETQYF
TRBJ2-7 TRBV6-1 17 CASSVRPPGQGSGEQYF
TRBJ2-2 TRBV6-2/TRBV6-3 16 CASSYPGTGVVGELFF
TRBJ2-7 TRBV7-2 17 CASSHLSGGDFSYEQYF